This is a list of T cell receptor beta chains from one sample in a study of shared clonotypes between healthy human individuals. Sequencing was performed with immunoSEQ multiplex PCR; in TCRdb, only in-frame clones are kept and a portion is missing. The sample records some 490,000 clones, around 80% being singletons. Material: PBMCs. The source of these receptors is a woman in her thirties or forties in good health. Some clones in this sample may be carry-over from other donors' samples. The CDR3 runs from the conserved cysteine through the conserved F or W. Each record gives: CDR3 protein, CDR3 DNA, D gene, J gene, clone size, V gene. A D gene is named only where the DNA matches it firmly. Only some rows state a clone size, as once, few, many or a class for expanded clones.

CASSPGQGPQETQYF | TGTGCCAGCTCTCCGGGACAGGGTCCCCAAGAGACCCAGTACTTC | TRBD1 | TRBJ2-5 | few | TRBV18
CASSQLAGGSYNEQFF | TGTGCCAGCAGCCAACTAGCGGGAGGGTCCTACAATGAGCAGTTCTTC | TRBD2 | TRBJ2-1 | few | TRBV28
CASSLIPPDRVGAFF | TGTGCCAGCAGTTTAATTCCCCCAGACAGGGTTGGAGCTTTCTTT | TRBD1 | TRBJ1-1 | . | TRBV27
CASSSRAGANVLTF | TGTGCCAGCAGCTCCAGAGCTGGGGCCAACGTCCTGACTTTC | . | TRBJ2-6 | . | TRBV7-2
CAIADQETQYF | TGTGCTATAGCGGACCAAGAGACCCAGTACTTC | . | TRBJ2-5 | . | TRBV7-7
CASSIEGQGDTEAFF | TGTGCCAGTAGTATAGAGGGACAGGGAGACACTGAAGCTTTCTTT | TRBD1 | TRBJ1-1 | once | TRBV19
CASSEKGRLGTIYF | TGTGCCAGCAGCGAAAAGGGGCGACTCGGCACCATATATTTT | . | TRBJ1-3 | once | TRBV7-8
CASVVLAGADTQYF | TGTGCCAGCGTGGTGCTAGCGGGAGCAGATACGCAGTATTTT | TRBD2 | TRBJ2-3 | . | TRBV6-1
CASSWSDNTDTQYF | TGCGCCAGCAGCTGGTCGGATAACACAGATACGCAGTATTTT | . | TRBJ2-3 | . | TRBV5-1
CASSEQGRWLAFF | TGTGCCAGCAGTGAACAGGGCCGGTGGTTGGCTTTCTTT | . | TRBJ1-1 | few | TRBV6-5
CASSQTTSSYEQYF | TGTGCCAGCAGCCAGACCACTAGCTCCTACGAGCAGTACTTC | . | TRBJ2-7 | . | TRBV4-2
CASSTPTGGAFF | TGTGCCAGCAGTACGCCGACAGGGGGAGCTTTCTTT | TRBD1 | TRBJ1-1 | . | TRBV28